Below are 15 T cell receptor beta chains sequenced from a single sample in a study of T cell changes during pregnancy in multiple sclerosis (dated by TCRdb to between 2017 and 2020). Libraries were made using the immunoSEQ multiplex PCR assay. TCRdb limited this immuneACCESS table to in-frame rearrangements with V and J called. A share of clones is missing; checked studies link under half to unresolved V genes, and the rest is unexplained. This sample has roughly 64,000 clones in its table, and roughly 92% of those were observed once. The ten biggest clones cover 1.4% of the sample. Source: peripheral blood, taken in the second trimester of pregnancy. These receptors were obtained from a female donor with multiple sclerosis, enrolled in a pregnancy study.

This chain uses TRBV10-3 with TRBJ2-3, with TRBD1 matching over 8 bases. The CDR3 totals 17 residues. Per germline, CDR1 ENHRY and CDR2 SYGVKD. V lost 3 bases, J lost 1 base, and 9 bases stayed unmatched. CDR3: CAISEQRAGGGTDTQYF. In nucleotides, the CDR3 is TGTGCCATCAGTGAACAAAGGGCAGGGGGCGGCACAGATACGCAGTATTTT.

The chain uses TRBV9 and TRBJ2-2; 9 nucleotides agree with TRBD2. The CDR3 spans 15 residues. Germline trimming cut 3 bases from V and 3 bases from J; bases unmatched to any gene: 3. Germline CDR1 is SGDLS and CDR2 is YYNGEE. CDR3 protein: CASSARLADTGELFF. The CDR3 DNA reads TGTGCCAGCAGCGCCAGACTAGCGGACACCGGGGAGCTGTTTTTT.

The chain employs TRBV7-9 and TRBJ2-3, with TRBD2 identical over 9 bases. Trimming removed 1 base from V and 1 base from J; junction bases left unmatched: 3. There are 16 residues in the CDR3. Germline V gene data show CDR1 as SEHNR and CDR2 as FQNEAQ (reference sequence). The CDR3 bases are TGTGCCAGCAGCTTAGACCTAGCGGGGCGCACAGATACGCAGTATTTT. As protein: CASSLDLAGRTDTQYF.

The chain uses TRBV27 and TRBJ2-7; D possibly corresponds to TRBD2 (5 bases). The ends were cut back, 0 bases at V and 5 bases at J, with 8 bases in the middle. The CDR3 is 13 residues long. The germline V gene has CDR1 MNHEY and CDR2 SMNVEV (reference sequence). The CDR3 region is CASSLSRGNEQYF. CDR3 bases: TGTGCCAGCAGTTTATCGAGAGGGAACGAGCAGTACTTC.

The genes are TRBV6-5 and TRBJ2-1, with 11 bases matching TRBD2. Germline V lookup: CDR1 MNHEY, CDR2 SVGAGI. This CDR3 contains 16 residues. Germline trimming cut 0 bases from V and 6 bases from J; bases unmatched to any gene: 4. The CDR3 region has the DNA TGTGCCAGCAGTTACTCGATAACTAGCGGGAGCAATGAGCAGTTCTTC. Translated, it gives CASSYSITSGSNEQFF.

This rearrangement joins TRBV28 to TRBJ1-2, with a weak D call TRBD1 (6 bases). Germline V lookup: CDR1 MDHEN, CDR2 SYDVKM. The CDR3 sequence is 12 residues long. V was cut by 5 bases and J by 8 bases, with 12 bases left in between. In DNA, the CDR3 is TGTGCCAGCAGTCTTGGACAGAGGGGCTACACCTTC. Protein product: CASSLGQRGYTF.

This chain uses TRBV7-9 with TRBJ2-2; 13 nucleotides align to TRBD2. Germline trimming cut 5 bases from V and 7 bases from J; bases unmatched to any gene: 10. CDR1 is SEHNR, CDR2 FQNEAQ, per germline (reference sequence). The CDR3 consists of 17 residues. The CDR3 protein is CASSRTVLAGGDGELFF. CDR3 bases: TGTGCCAGCAGCCGAACAGTACTAGCGGGAGGGGACGGGGAGCTGTTTTTT.

The CDR3 DNA sequence: TGTGCCAGCAGCTTAGTCGGGGTTGGGGATACGCAGTATTTT. This encodes CASSLVGVGDTQYF. The V call is TRBV7-2, the J call TRBJ2-3; D possibly corresponds to TRBD2 (5 bases). CDR1 SGHTA and CDR2 FQGNSA come from the germline V gene. V was shortened by 1 base and J by 6 bases, with 11 bases between the two germline ends. The CDR3 is 14 residues long.

The chain is built from TRBV4-2 and TRBJ2-5; 8 bases map to TRBD2. CDR3 size: 17 residues. The V gene's germline CDR1 is LGHNA and CDR2 YNFKEQ. V gave up 1 base and J gave up 5 bases; unmatched junction bases: 12. The CDR3 DNA sequence: TGTGCCAGCAGCCAAGGGGAACAAGCGGGAGTAGGGGAGACCCAGTACTTC. Protein product: CASSQGEQAGVGETQYF.

This chain joins TRBV5-4 and TRBJ2-1; TRBD1 aligns across 7 bases. The CDR3 runs 13 residues. The germline gives CDR1 SGHNT, CDR2 YYREEE (reference sequence). Germline trimming cut 4 bases from V and 8 bases from J; bases unmatched to any gene: 6. The CDR3: CASSGGQYHEQFF. Written as DNA, the CDR3 is TGTGCCAGCAGCGGGGGACAGTACCATGAGCAGTTCTTC.

The gene calls are TRBV18 and TRBJ1-1, with 7 bases fitting TRBD1. CDR1 KGHSH and CDR2 LQKENI come from the germline V gene. The CDR3 runs to 14 residues. With 5 bases clipped from V and 1 base from J, the junction kept 4 bases outside the gene matches. This chain's CDR3 is CASSSDRANTEAFF. CDR3 nucleotides: TGTGCCAGCTCATCAGACAGGGCGAACACTGAAGCTTTCTTT.

This clone was picked up a small number of times. This chain connects TRBV6-5 to TRBJ2-7, with TRBD2 matching 8 bases. V was clipped by 2 bases and J by 0 bases; unmatched bases: 0. CDR1 and CDR2 from the germline V gene are MNHEY and SVGAGI. CDR3 length: 14 amino acids. The CDR3: CASSYTSGSYEQYF. The CDR3 bases are TGTGCCAGCAGTTACACTAGCGGCTCCTACGAGCAGTACTTC.

In this sample, this clone turned up a few times. V usage is TRBV19 and J usage is TRBJ2-7; 9 nucleotides match TRBD2. The V and J ends lost 4 bases and 3 bases, in that order; junction bases with no gene match: 4. Looked up from germline, CDR1 is LNHDA and CDR2 is SQIVND (reference sequence). The CDR3 sequence is 14 residues long. CDR3 coding DNA: TGTGCCAGTAGTAGGCTAGCGGGGAGCTACGAGCAGTACTTC. Amino acid sequence: CASSRLAGSYEQYF.

The chain recombines TRBV29-1 with TRBJ2-5; D perhaps matches TRBD2 (6 bases). Trimming took 6 bases from V and 2 from J, leaving 10 bases between them. This CDR3 region has 12 residues. Germline assignment: CDR1 SQVTM and CDR2 ANQGSEA. The CDR3 DNA reads as TGCAGCGTCGACGGGGGACAAGAGACCCAGTACTTC. Its translation: CSVDGGQETQYF.

The rearrangement joins TRBV6-5 to TRBJ1-1, with 9 bases lining up with TRBD1. The CDR3 sequence is 14 residues long. V lost 7 bases to trimming and J lost 7 bases; unmatched junction nucleotides: 10. The germline V gene encodes CDR1 MNHEY and CDR2 SVGAGI. CDR3 bases: TGTGCCAGCAACGACCGGGACAGGGAGTTTGAAGCTTTCTTT. Protein product: CASNDRDREFEAFF.